The 17 T cell receptor beta chains below come from one sample, sequenced in a study of blood T cell repertoires in COVID-19. Profiling relied on immunoSEQ multiplex PCR, and the TCRdb table lists in-frame clones only, not all of them. The repertoire has under 85,000 clones, 82% of them found once; the top ten carry 21%. Sequenced material: peripheral blood. These receptors originate from a human donor in a cohort sampled during active COVID-19.

Only one count was recorded for this clone. The chain recombines TRBV27 with TRBJ1-5, with D unresolved. V was shortened by 2 bases and J by 4 bases, with 15 bases between the two germline ends. Germline V lookup: CDR1 MNHEY, CDR2 SMNVEV (reference sequence). This CDR3 comprises 16 residues. The DNA for the CDR3 is TGTGCCAGCAGTTTAATGGGAGGACGTAGGAATCAGCCCCAGCATTTT. It encodes CASSLMGGRRNQPQHF.

V usage is TRBV5-1 and J usage is TRBJ1-2, with D possibly being TRBD1 (5 bases). Germline CDR1 is SGHRS and CDR2 is YFSETQ. The CDR3 length is 15 residues. V was clipped by 0 bases and J by 7 bases, with 16 bases between them. CDR3 coding DNA: TGCGCCAGCAGCTTGGACCGGGCAGGGATCGTTGGCTACACCTTC. This translates into CASSLDRAGIVGYTF.

There are a few counts of this clone. The genes are TRBV6-6 and TRBJ1-1; 8 positions agree with TRBD1. The germline V gene encodes CDR1 MNHNY and CDR2 SVGAGI (reference sequence). V lost 7 bases, J lost 4 bases, and 5 bases stayed unmatched. The CDR3 covers 13 residues. Written as DNA, the CDR3 is TGTGCCAGCATCGGGCAGGGGGCCACTGAAGCTTTCTTT. Its translation: CASIGQGATEAFF.

The CDR3 DNA follows: TGTGCCAGCAGCTTAGGGACAGGGAGTTCACCCCTCCACTTT. Protein sequence: CASSLGTGSSPLHF. The chain joins TRBV7-9 to TRBJ1-6; TRBD1 agrees at 8 bases. This CDR3 comprises 14 residues. The germline V gene encodes CDR1 SEHNR and CDR2 FQNEAQ (reference sequence). Unmatched junction bases numbered 2, after V lost 1 base and J lost 9 bases.

The rearrangement links TRBV5-1 to TRBJ1-2; D is uncertain. Germline V gene lookup returns CDR1 SGHRS and CDR2 YFSETQ. V was cut by 2 bases and J by 8 bases, with 13 bases left in between. The CDR3 contains 13 residues. In DNA, the CDR3 is TGCGCCAGCAGCTTTTTAACAGCCGACGGCTACACCTTC. Protein: CASSFLTADGYTF.

V and J are TRBV29-1 and TRBJ2-7; 9 bases line up with TRBD2. The germline CDR1 and CDR2 sequences are SQVTM and ANQGSEA. The CDR3 is made up of 14 amino acids. V shed 6 bases and J 2 bases; nucleotides not matched to a gene: 8. The CDR3 DNA reads TGCAGCGTCCCGATGGCGGGGGGGACCTACGAGCAGTACTTC. This encodes CSVPMAGGTYEQYF.

This rearrangement joins TRBV28 to TRBJ2-3; 8 bases match TRBD2. With 7 bases clipped from V and 4 bases from J, the junction kept 13 bases outside the gene matches. Germline values: CDR1 MDHEN, CDR2 SYDVKM. This CDR3 has 16 residues. DNA of the CDR3: TGTGCCAGCACCTCGCCCCCGGGAGGGGCGGCAGATACGCAGTATTTT. Its translation: CASTSPPGGAADTQYF.

This chain uses TRBV21-1 with TRBJ2-3; no DNA check was done on the table's D call, TRBD2. TRBV21-1 is marked as a pseudogene. CDR3 size: 15 residues. DNA of the CDR3: TGTGCCAGCAGCAACCAGCGGGGGGGTACAGATACGCAGTATTTT. Its protein is CASSNQRGGTDTQYF.

The rearrangement uses TRBV2 and TRBJ1-2, with 7 bases matching TRBD1. The CDR3 loop spans 14 amino acids. The germline CDR1 and CDR2 sequences are SNHLY and FYNNEI. V was clipped by 6 bases and J by 0 bases; unmatched bases: 4. CDR3 sequence reads: CASRLGTANYGYTF. Written as DNA, the CDR3 is TGTGCCAGCAGACTCGGGACAGCTAACTATGGCTACACCTTC.

CDR3 residues: CASSQEVAGSLRKGYTF. The CDR3 coding sequence is TGTGCCAGCAGCCAAGAAGTAGCGGGATCCCTCAGAAAGGGCTACACCTTC. The V and J genes are TRBV3-1 (or the pseudogene TRBV3-2) and TRBJ1-2; no firm D call. The V gene's germline CDR1 is LGHDT and CDR2 YNNKEL (reference sequence). This CDR3 is built from 17 residues. V was pared by 0 bases and J by 8 bases, with 22 bases between.

This clone was found once. This chain connects TRBV7-2 to TRBJ2-1; TRBD1 matches 8 bases. CDR1 and CDR2 from the germline V gene are SGHTA and FQGNSA. J was trimmed by 4 bases and V by 8 bases; bases with no gene match: 10. The CDR3 loop spans 15 amino acids. Written as DNA, the CDR3 is TGTGCCAGCGGCCTAACAGGGGGAGGTTACAATGAGCAGTTCTTC. Translating gives CASGLTGGGYNEQFF.

The gene calls are TRBV2 and TRBJ1-6, with D perhaps TRBD1 (5 bases). There are 14 residues in the CDR3. Trimming took 2 bases from V and 11 from J, leaving 13 bases between them. CDR1 and CDR2 from the germline V gene are SNHLY and FYNNEI. Here the CDR3 DNA reads TGTGCCAGCAGTGAACGGGACTCCCGCCCACCCCTCCACTTT. Its protein product is CASSERDSRPPLHF.

The chain has TRBV19 and TRBJ2-3; no clear D. The V gene's germline CDR1 is LNHDA and CDR2 SQIVND (reference sequence). The CDR3 length is 11 residues. The V gene lost 8 bases and the J gene lost 2 bases, with 5 bases spanning the gap. The CDR3 loop reads CASQYTDTQYF. CDR3 in DNA: TGTGCCAGTCAGTACACAGATACGCAGTATTTT.

The chain combines TRBV5-4 with TRBJ2-5; 9 bases align to TRBD2. This CDR3 has 16 residues. V gave up 0 bases and J gave up 6 bases; unmatched junction bases: 9. Germline lookup yields CDR1 SGHNT and CDR2 YYREEE (reference sequence). CDR3 nucleotide sequence: TGTGCCAGCAGCTTGGATGGCGGGGGGGCCGCGAAGACCCAGTACTTC. This gives the protein CASSLDGGGAAKTQYF.

This chain links TRBV9 with TRBJ2-5, with 11 bases aligning to TRBD2. Trimming took 3 bases from V and 4 from J; bases not matched to a gene: 2. Per germline, CDR1 SGDLS and CDR2 YYNGEE. The CDR3 runs 14 residues. CDR3 in amino acids: CASSALAGGETQYF. The CDR3 nucleotides read TGTGCCAGCAGCGCCCTAGCGGGGGGAGAGACCCAGTACTTC.

The chain joins TRBV18 to TRBJ2-1; the D gene is possibly TRBD1 (6 bases). V gave up 1 base and J gave up 6 bases, with 13 bases separating them. The germline V gene encodes CDR1 KGHSH and CDR2 LQKENI. The CDR3 spans 15 residues. The CDR3 reads CASSPLQGSGNEQFF. For the CDR3, the DNA is TGTGCCAGCTCACCACTCCAGGGGTCAGGCAATGAGCAGTTCTTC.

This clone showed up just once. The chain combines TRBV21-1 with TRBJ1-4; the table names TRBD1, a call not compared with the DNA. TRBV21-1 is classified as a pseudogene. The length of the CDR3 is 15 residues. CDR3 DNA: TGTGCCAGCAGCCCGAGACTCCCCAGGGGTGAGAAACTGTTTTTT. This encodes CASSPRLPRGEKLFF.